The sequence of this T cell receptor beta chain was determined in a study of OX40 agonist ivuxolimab in advanced cancers. Study at large: Of the participants, more than 35% had some prior anti-PD-1, anti-PD-L1 or anti-CTLA-4 therapy, which was allowed.

Remarks on this clone: Antigen: not known.

The germline V gene encodes CDR1 KGHSH and CDR2 LQKENI. CDR3 length: 14 residues. V was clipped by 6 bases and J by 11 bases; unmatched bases: 11. Study-wide points: Partial responders receiving 0.1-3.0 mg/kg showed among the lowest clonal expansion. Clonal expansion from baseline to week 6 occurred in both CD4+ and CD8+ T cells. CD8+ T cells averaged more expanded clones than CD4+.

Assay used: immunoSEQ multiplex PCR; TCRdb lists only in-frame clones, some missing. This sample yields about 110,000 clones, of which 89% are seen a single time; less than 0.3% belongs to the top ten. The starting material was CD4+ or CD8+ T cells sorted from blood, obtained in a trial of the OX40 agonist ivuxolimab. This TCR was sampled from an adult with an advanced solid tumor such as melanoma, head and neck, liver or kidney cancer. The chain recombines TRBV18 with TRBJ1-4; 8 bases are shared with TRBD1. The CDR3 sequence is CASSPGGAALKLFF. As DNA, the CDR3 is TGTGCCAGCTCTCCAGGGGGCGCCGCGTTGAAACTGTTTTTT. Combining the CDR3 with reference TRBV18 and TRBJ1-4 gives the whole variable domain NAGVMQNPRHLVRRRGQEARLRCSPMKGHSHVYWYRQLPEEGLKFMVYLQKENIIDESGMPKERFSAEFPKEGPSILRIQQVVRGDSAAYFCASSPGGAALKLFFGSGTQLSVL.